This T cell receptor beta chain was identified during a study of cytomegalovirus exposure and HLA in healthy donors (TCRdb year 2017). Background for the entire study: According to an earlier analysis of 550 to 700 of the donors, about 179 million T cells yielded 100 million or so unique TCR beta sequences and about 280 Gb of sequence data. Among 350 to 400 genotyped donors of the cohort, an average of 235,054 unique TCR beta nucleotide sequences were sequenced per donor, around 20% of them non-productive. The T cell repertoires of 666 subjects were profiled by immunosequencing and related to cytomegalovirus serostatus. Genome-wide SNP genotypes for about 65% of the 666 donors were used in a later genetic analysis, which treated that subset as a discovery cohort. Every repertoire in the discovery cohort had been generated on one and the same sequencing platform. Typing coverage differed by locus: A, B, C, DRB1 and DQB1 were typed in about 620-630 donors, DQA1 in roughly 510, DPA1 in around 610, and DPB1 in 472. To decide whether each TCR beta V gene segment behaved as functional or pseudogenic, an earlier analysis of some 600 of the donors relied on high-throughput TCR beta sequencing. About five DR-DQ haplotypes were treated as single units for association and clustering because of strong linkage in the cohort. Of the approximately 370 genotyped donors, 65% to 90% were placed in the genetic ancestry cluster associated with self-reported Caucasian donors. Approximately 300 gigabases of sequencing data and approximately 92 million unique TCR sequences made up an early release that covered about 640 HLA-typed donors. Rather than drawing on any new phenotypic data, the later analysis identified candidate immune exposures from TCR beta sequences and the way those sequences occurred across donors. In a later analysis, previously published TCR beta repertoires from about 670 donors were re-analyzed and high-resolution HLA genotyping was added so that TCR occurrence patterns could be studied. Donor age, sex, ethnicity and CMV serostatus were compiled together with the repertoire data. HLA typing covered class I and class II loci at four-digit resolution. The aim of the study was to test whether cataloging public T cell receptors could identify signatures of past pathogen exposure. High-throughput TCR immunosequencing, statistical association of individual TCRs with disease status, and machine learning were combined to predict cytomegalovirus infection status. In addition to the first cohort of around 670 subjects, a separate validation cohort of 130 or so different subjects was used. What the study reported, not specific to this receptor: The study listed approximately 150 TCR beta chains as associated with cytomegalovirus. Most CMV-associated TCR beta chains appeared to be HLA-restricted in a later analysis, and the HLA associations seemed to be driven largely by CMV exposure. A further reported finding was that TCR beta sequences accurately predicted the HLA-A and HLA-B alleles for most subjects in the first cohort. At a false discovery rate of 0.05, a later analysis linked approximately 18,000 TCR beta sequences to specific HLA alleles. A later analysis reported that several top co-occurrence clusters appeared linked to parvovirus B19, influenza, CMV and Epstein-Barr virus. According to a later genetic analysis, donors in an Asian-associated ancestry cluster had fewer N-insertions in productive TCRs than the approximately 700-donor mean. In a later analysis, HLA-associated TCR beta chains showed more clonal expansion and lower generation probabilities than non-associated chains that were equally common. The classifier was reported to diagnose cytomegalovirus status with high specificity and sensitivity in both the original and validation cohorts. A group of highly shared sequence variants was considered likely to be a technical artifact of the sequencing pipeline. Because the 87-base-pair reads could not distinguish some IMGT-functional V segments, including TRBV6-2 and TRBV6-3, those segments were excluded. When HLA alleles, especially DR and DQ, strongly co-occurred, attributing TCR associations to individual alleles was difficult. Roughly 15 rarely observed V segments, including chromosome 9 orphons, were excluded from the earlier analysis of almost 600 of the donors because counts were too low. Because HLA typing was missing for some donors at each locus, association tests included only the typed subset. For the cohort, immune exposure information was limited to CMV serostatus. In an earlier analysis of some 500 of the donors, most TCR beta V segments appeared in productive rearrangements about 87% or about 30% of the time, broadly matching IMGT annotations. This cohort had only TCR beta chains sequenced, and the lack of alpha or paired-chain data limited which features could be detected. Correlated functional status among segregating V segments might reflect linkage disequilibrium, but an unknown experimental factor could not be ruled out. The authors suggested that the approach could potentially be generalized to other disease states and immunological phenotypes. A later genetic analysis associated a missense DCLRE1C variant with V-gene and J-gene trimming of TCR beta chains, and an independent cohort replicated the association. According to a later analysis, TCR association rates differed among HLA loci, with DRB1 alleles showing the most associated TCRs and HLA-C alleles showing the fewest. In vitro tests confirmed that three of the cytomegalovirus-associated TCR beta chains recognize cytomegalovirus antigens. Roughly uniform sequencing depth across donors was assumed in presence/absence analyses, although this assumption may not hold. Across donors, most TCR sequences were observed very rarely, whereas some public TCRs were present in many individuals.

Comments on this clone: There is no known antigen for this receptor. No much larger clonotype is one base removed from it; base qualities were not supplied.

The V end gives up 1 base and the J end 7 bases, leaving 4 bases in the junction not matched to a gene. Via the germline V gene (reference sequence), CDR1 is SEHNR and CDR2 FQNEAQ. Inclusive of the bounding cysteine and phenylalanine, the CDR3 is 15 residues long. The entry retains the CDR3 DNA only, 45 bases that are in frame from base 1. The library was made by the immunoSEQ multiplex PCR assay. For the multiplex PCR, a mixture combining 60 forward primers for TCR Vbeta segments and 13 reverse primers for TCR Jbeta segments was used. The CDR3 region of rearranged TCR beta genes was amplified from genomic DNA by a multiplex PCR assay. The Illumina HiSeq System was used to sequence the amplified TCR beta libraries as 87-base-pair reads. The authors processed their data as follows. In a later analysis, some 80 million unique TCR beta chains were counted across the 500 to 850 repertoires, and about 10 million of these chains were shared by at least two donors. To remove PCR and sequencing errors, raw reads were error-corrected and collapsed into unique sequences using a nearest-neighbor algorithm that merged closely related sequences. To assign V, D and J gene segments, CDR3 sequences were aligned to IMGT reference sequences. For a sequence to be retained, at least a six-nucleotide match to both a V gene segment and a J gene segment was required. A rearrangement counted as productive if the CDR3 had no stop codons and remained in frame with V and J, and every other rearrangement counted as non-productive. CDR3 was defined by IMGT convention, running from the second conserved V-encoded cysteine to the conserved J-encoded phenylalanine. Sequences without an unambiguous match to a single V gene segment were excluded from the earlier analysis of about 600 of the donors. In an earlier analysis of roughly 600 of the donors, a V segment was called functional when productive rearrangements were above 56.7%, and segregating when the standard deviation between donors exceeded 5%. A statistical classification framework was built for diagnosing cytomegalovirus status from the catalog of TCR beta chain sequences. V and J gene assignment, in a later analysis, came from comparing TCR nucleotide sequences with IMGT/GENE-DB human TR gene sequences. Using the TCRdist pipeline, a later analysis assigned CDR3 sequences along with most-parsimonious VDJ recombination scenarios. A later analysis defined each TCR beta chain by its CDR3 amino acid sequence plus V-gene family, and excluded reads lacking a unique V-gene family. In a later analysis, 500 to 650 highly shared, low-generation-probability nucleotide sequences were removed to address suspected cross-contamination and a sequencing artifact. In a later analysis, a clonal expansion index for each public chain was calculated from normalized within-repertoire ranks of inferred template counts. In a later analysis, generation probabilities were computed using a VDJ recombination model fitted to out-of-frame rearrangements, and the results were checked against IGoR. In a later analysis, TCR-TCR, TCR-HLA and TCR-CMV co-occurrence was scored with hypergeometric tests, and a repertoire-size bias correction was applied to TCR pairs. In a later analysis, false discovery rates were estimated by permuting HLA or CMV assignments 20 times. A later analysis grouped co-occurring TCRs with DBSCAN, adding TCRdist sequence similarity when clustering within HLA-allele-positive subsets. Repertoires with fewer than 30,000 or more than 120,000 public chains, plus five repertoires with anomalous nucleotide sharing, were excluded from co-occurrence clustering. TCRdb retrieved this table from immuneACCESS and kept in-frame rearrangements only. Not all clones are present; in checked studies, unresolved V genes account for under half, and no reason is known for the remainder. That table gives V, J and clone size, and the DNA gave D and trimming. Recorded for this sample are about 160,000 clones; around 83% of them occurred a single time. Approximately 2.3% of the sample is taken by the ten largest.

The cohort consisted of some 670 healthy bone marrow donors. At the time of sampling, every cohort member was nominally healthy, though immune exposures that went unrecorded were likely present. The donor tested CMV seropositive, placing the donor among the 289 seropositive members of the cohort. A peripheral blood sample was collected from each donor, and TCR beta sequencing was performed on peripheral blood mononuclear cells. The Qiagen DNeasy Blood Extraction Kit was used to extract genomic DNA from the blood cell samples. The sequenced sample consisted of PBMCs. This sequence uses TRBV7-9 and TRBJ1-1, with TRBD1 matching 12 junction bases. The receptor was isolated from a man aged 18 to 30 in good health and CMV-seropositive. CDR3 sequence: CASSLEGTGGDEAFF. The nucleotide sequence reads TGTGCCAGCAGCTTAGAGGGGACAGGGGGCGATGAAGCTTTCTTT.